The rows below give T cell receptor beta chains drawn from one sample of a study of siplizumab effects on memory and regulatory T cells. Sequencing used immunoSEQ multiplex PCR; TCRdb keeps in-frame clones, though not all of them. Of nearly 95,000 clones listed, 85% to 95% are singletons. Source material: non-Treg CD4+ T cells sorted from blood. The receptors derive from a human donor in good health. CDR3s include the opening cysteine and the closing phenylalanine or tryptophan. D genes are given only for firm matches. Rows may omit the clone size; those that give it use once, few, many or a size class.

v_gene	j_gene	d_gene	abundance	CDR3nt	CDR3aa
TRBV7-2	TRBJ2-5	-	-	TGTGCCAGCAGCCGCCCGGGCAGAGAGACCCAGTACTTC	CASSRPGRETQYF
TRBV5-6	TRBJ1-6	TRBD1	-	TGTGCCAGCAGCGGAACCCAGGGGGGTGGTAATTCACCCCTCCACTTT	CASSGTQGGGNSPLHF
TRBV18	TRBJ2-7	-	-	TGTGCCAGCTCACCTGTATTCACTCCCTACGAGCAGTACTTC	CASSPVFTPYEQYF
TRBV6-1	TRBJ1-1	-	-	TGTGCCAGCAGTGAGACAGGAATGAACACTGAAGCTTTCTTT	CASSETGMNTEAFF
TRBV7-9	TRBJ2-7	TRBD1	-	TGTGCCAGCAGCTTAGTCGCCAGGGGGTACGAGCAGTACTTC	CASSLVARGYEQYF
TRBV13	TRBJ2-5	TRBD1	-	TGTGCCAGCAGCCAACCGACCGGGACAGGGAAGGGTGCCCAGTACTTC	CASSQPTGTGKGAQYF
TRBV27	TRBJ2-5	-	once	TGTGCCAGCAGTAACCGGGACCAAGAGACCCAGTACTTC	CASSNRDQETQYF
TRBV9	TRBJ2-2	TRBD2	-	TGTGCCAGCAGCGTAGAGGCTAGCGGGCGCACCGGGGAGCTGTTTTTT	CASSVEASGRTGELFF
TRBV5-6	TRBJ2-1	-	few	TGTGCCAGCAGCTTGTACAATGAGCAGTTCTTC	CASSLYNEQFF
TRBV6-6	TRBJ2-7	-	once	TGTGCCAGCAGTTACGTGGACACACCCTACGAGCAGTACTTC	CASSYVDTPYEQYF
TRBV19	TRBJ1-2	-	-	TGTGCCACCCAAACCATTCCGGGACGAATGCGCGCCTTC	CATQTIPGRMRAF
TRBV14	TRBJ2-1	-	-	-	CASSQVGSGSRKFF
TRBV6-6	TRBJ2-7	-	-	TGTGCCAGCAGTTACCTTAGCGGAAGCTCCTACGAGCAGTACTTC	CASSYLSGSSYEQYF
TRBV11-1	TRBJ2-2	TRBD2	-	TGTGCCAGCAGCCGTACCGGGACTAGCGGGGGGGCGACCGGGGAGCTGTTTTTT	CASSRTGTSGGATGELFF
TRBV7-2	TRBJ2-2	TRBD2	-	TGTGCCAGCAGCTTAGCGCGGGCTAGCGGATCCGGGGAGCTGTTTTTT	CASSLARASGSGELFF
TRBV7-3	TRBJ1-1	-	-	TGTGCCAGCAGCTTAGACCCTTTGACTGAAGCTTTCTTT	CASSLDPLTEAFF
TRBV25-1	TRBJ2-1	-	-	TGTGCCAGCAGTGAATTTGGGCGGACAGACAATGAGCAGTTCTTC	CASSEFGRTDNEQFF
TRBV27	TRBJ2-5	-	-	TGTGCCAGCGGGAGACGGGGAGAGACCCAGTACTTC	CASGRRGETQYF
TRBV5-5	TRBJ1-3	-	-	TGTGCCAGCAGCCTTCGTCCGGGGCTCTCTGGAAACACCATATATTTT	CASSLRPGLSGNTIYF
TRBV5-1	TRBJ1-2	-	once	TGCGCCAGCAGCTTGGTGGAATTAGGGAATGGTGGCTACACCTTC	CASSLVELGNGGYTF
TRBV9	TRBJ2-1	TRBD2	-	TGTGCCAGCAGCTTATCGACTAGCGGGAAGGCTGAGCAGTTCTTC	CASSLSTSGKAEQFF
TRBV30	TRBJ2-7	-	-	TGTGCCTGGAGTGTTGGACCTTACGAGCAGTACTTC	CAWSVGPYEQYF
TRBV2	TRBJ2-7	TRBD1	-	TGTGCCAGCCTTCGGGACAGAAACGAGCAGTACTTC	CASLRDRNEQYF
TRBV9	TRBJ1-2	-	-	TGTGCCAGCAGCGTAACTTCCGAGGGCGGCTATGGCTACACCTTC	CASSVTSEGGYGYTF
TRBV2	TRBJ1-5	-	-	TGTGCCAGCAGTGGGAGAGTCACCCAGCCCCAGCATTTT	CASSGRVTQPQHF
TRBV18	TRBJ1-1	-	-	TGTGCCAGCTCACCACTACGGGGGGGCACTGAAGCTTTCTTT	CASSPLRGGTEAFF
TRBV30	TRBJ2-3	TRBD2	-	TGTGCCTGGAGTCGCGGACTAGCGGGGGGGACAGATATGCAGTATTTT	CAWSRGLAGGTDMQYF
TRBV30	TRBJ2-3	TRBD1	-	TGTGCCTGGAGTTCTAAGGACAGGGCTCGGGATACGCAGTATTTT	CAWSSKDRARDTQYF
TRBV7-2	TRBJ1-2	-	-	TGTGCCAGCAGCTTAGATGGGAATCTAATCGGCTACACCTTC	CASSLDGNLIGYTF
TRBV19	TRBJ2-2	-	-	TGTGCCAGTAGTAAAGGGGCGGCGAACACCGGGGAGCTGTTTTTT	CASSKGAANTGELFF
TRBV6-1	TRBJ2-7	-	once	TGTGCCAGCTTCTCCGGCGGGCAGGGGGGGTACGAGCAGTACTTC	CASFSGGQGGYEQYF
TRBV7-9	TRBJ2-7	TRBD1	once	TGTGCCAGCAGCAGCCTTACCCTGGGACAGGGGTGGCACTTC	CASSSLTLGQGWHF
TRBV5-5	TRBJ1-1	TRBD1	-	TGTGCCAGCAGCTCCGGACAGGGGTCATTGAACACTGAAGCTTTCTTT	CASSSGQGSLNTEAFF
TRBV5-5	TRBJ2-2	TRBD2	-	TGTGCCAGCAGCTTGCTGGGGACTAGCGAAACCGGGGAGCTGTTTTTT	CASSLLGTSETGELFF
TRBV28	TRBJ2-6	-	once	TGTGCCAGCAGCCGGGGAGGTACAGTTTCTGGGGCCAACGTCCTGACTTTC	CASSRGGTVSGANVLTF
TRBV27	TRBJ1-2	-	-	TGTGCCAGCAGTCCGCGGGACGCCCGGCACGGCGGCTACACCTTC	CASSPRDARHGGYTF
TRBV18	TRBJ2-7	TRBD2	-	TGTGCCAGCTCACCAGCCTACGGGGCGGGAGGCGGGTACGAGCAGTACTTC	CASSPAYGAGGGYEQYF
TRBV2	TRBJ1-4	-	once	TGTGCCACCGCAAGAGACAGAGGCCTTGCAACTAATGAAAAACTGTTTTTT	CATARDRGLATNEKLFF
TRBV2	TRBJ2-2	-	-	TGTGCCAGCAGTAGTAACGTTTTCACCGGGGAGCTGTTTTTT	CASSSNVFTGELFF
TRBV19	TRBJ2-1	-	-	TGTGCCAGTAGTATAGCAGCCAGGGATGAGCAGTTCTTC	CASSIAARDEQFF
TRBV5-1	TRBJ2-3	-	-	TGCGCCAGCAGCTTGGGTCATATGGATACGCAGTATTTT	CASSLGHMDTQYF
TRBV30	TRBJ2-1	-	-	TGTGCCTGGAGGGCCGGGACCGTGGGGGATGAGCAGTTCTTC	CAWRAGTVGDEQFF
TRBV6-5	TRBJ2-2	TRBD1	-	TGTGCCAGCACCACTCAGGGGGCCGGGGAGCTGTTTTTT	CASTTQGAGELFF
TRBV10-3	TRBJ1-4	-	-	TGTGCCATCCAACAGGGAGTTAATGAAAAACTGTTTTTT	CAIQQGVNEKLFF
TRBV6-1	TRBJ2-7	-	-	TGTGCCAGCGGCGCGTCTACTACCTACGAGCAGTACTTC	CASGASTTYEQYF